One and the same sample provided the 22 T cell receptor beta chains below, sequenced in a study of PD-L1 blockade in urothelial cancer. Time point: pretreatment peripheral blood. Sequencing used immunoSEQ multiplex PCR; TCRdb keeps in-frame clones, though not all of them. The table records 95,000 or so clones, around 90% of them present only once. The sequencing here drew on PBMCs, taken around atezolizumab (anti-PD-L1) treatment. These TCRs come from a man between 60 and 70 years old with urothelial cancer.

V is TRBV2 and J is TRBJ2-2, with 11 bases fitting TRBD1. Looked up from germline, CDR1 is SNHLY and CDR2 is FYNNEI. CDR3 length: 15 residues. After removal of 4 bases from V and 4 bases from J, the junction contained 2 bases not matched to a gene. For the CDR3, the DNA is TGTGCCAGCAGTGGGGGACAGGGGGGCACCGGGGAGCTGTTTTTT. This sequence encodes CASSGGQGGTGELFF.

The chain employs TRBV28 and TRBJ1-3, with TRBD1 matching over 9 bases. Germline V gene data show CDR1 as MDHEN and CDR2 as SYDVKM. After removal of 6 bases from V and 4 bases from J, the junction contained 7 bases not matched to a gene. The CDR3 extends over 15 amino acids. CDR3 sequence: CASRWTGVLGNTIYF. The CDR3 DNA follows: TGTGCCAGCAGATGGACAGGGGTGTTAGGAAACACCATATATTTT.

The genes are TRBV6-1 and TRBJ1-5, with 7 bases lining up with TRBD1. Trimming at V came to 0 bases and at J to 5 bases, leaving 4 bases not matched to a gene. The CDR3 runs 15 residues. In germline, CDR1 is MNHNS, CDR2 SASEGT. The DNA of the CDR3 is TGTGCCAGCAGTGAAGCTGACAGGGTGGATCAGCCCCAGCATTTT. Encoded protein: CASSEADRVDQPQHF.

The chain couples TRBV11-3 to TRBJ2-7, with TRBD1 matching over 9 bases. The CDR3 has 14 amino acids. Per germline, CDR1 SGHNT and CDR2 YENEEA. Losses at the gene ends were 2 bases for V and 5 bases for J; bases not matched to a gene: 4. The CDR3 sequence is CASSLSRTGDEQYF. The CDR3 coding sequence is TGTGCCAGCAGCTTATCCAGGACAGGGGACGAGCAGTACTTC.

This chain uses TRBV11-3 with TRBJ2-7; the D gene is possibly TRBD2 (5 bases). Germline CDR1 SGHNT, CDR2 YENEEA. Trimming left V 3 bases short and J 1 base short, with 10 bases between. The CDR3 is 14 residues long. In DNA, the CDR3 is TGTGCCAGCAGCTTGACCCGGGGTTCCTACGAGCAGTACTTC. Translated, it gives CASSLTRGSYEQYF. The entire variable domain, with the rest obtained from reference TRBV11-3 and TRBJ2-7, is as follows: EAGVVQSPRYKIIEKKQPVAFWCNPISGHNTLYWYLQNLGQGPELLIRYENEEAVDDSQLPKDRFSAERLKGVDSTLKIQPAELGDSAVYLCASSLTRGSYEQYFGPGTRLTVT.

CDR3 nucleotides: TGCGCCAGCAGCCACAACGGGGGAACCGATGGCTACACCTTC. Protein: CASSHNGGTDGYTF. The genes are TRBV4-1 and TRBJ1-2; TRBD1 might be the D (5 bases). This CDR3 is 14 amino acids long. CDR1 and CDR2 (germline): MGHRA, YSYEKL. V lost 3 bases to trimming and J lost 6 bases, with 14 bases between them.

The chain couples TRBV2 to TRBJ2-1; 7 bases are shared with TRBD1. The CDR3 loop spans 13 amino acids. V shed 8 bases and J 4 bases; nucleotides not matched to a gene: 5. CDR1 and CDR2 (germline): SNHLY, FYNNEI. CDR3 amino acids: CASGLGQYNEQFF. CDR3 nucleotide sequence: TGTGCCAGCGGCTTGGGACAGTACAATGAGCAGTTCTTC.

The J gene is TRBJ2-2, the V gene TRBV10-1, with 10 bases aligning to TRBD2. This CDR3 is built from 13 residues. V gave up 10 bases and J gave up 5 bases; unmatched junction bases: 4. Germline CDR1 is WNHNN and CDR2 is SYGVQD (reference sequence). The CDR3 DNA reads TGCGCCACTAGCGGGAGCGGGACCGGGGAGCTGTTTTTT. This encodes CATSGSGTGELFF.

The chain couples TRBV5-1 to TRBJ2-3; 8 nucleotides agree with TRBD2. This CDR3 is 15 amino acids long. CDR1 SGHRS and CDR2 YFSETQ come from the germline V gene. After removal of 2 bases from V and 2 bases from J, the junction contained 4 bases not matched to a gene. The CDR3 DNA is TGCGCCAGCAGCTTAGCGGGAGCCGTCACAGATACGCAGTATTTT. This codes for CASSLAGAVTDTQYF.

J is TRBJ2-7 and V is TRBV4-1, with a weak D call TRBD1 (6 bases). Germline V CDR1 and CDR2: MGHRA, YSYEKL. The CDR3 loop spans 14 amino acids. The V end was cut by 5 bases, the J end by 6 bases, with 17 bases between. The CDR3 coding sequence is TGCGCCAGCAGCTCCCAGGGGTCCCTCCCCGAGCAGTACTTC. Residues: CASSSQGSLPEQYF.

The CDR3 nucleotides are TGTGCCAGCAGCCGAGACCCGGCTAGCGGGGGGGGGACCCAGTACTTC. This encodes CASSRDPASGGGTQYF. The chain joins TRBV7-6 to TRBJ2-5, with 12 bases identical to TRBD2. CDR1 SGHVS and CDR2 FNYEAQ come from the germline V gene. V trimming: 5 bases; J trimming: 7 bases; junction bases outside the gene matches: 11. The CDR3 covers 16 residues.

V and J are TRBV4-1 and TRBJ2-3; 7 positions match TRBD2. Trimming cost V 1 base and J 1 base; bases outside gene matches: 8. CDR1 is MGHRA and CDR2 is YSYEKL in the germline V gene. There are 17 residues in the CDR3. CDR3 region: CASSQGPPAGGTDTQYF. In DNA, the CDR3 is TGCGCCAGCAGCCAAGGCCCACCGGCGGGGGGCACAGATACGCAGTATTTT.

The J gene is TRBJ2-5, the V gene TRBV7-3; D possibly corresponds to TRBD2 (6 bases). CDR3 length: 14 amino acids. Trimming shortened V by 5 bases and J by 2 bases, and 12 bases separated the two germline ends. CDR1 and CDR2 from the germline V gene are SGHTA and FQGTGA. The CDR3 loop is CASSPEGGQETQYF. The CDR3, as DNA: TGTGCCAGCAGCCCCGAGGGAGGACAAGAGACCCAGTACTTC.

CDR3 in amino acids: CASTSGTNVSPQHF. The DNA of the CDR3 is TGTGCCAGCACCTCCGGGACAAACGTCTCTCCCCAGCATTTT. The chain joins TRBV28 to TRBJ1-5, with a weak D call TRBD1 (6 bases). CDR1 and CDR2 from the germline V gene are MDHEN and SYDVKM. Trimming took 7 bases from V and 10 from J, leaving 20 bases between them. The CDR3 is 14 residues long.

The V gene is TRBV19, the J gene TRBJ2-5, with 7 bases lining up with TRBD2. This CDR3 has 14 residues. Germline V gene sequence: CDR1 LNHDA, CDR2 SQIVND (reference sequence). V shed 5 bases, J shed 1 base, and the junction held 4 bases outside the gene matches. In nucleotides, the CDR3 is TGTGCCAGTAGTCCGAGGACTAGCCAAGAGACCCAGTACTTC. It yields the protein CASSPRTSQETQYF.

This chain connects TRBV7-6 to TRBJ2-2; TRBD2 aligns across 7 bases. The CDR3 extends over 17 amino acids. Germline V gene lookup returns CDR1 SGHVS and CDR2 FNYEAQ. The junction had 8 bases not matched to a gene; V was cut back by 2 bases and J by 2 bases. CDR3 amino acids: CASSLISLADNTGELFF. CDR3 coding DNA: TGTGCCAGCAGCTTAATAAGTCTAGCGGATAACACCGGGGAGCTGTTTTTT.

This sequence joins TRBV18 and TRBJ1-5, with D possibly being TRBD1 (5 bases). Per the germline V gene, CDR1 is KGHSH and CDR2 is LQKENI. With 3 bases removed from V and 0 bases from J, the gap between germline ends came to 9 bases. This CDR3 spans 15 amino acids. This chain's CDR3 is CASSPSRGSNQPQHF. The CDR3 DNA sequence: TGTGCCAGCTCACCCAGTAGGGGTAGCAATCAGCCCCAGCATTTT.

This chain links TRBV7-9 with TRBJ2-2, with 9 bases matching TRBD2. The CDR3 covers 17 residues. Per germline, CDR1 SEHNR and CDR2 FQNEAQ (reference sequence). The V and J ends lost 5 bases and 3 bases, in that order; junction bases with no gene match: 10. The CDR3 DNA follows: TGTGCCAGCAGCCCCCGCGGGAGGGGGAGTGACACCGGGGAGCTGTTTTTT. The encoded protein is CASSPRGRGSDTGELFF.

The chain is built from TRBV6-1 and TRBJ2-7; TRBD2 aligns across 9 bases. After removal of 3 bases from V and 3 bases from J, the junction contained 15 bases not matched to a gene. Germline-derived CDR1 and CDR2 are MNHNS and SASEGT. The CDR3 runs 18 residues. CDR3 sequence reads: CASSEVLAGLQGHYEQYF. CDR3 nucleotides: TGTGCCAGCAGTGAGGTGCTAGCGGGGCTACAGGGGCACTACGAGCAGTACTTC.

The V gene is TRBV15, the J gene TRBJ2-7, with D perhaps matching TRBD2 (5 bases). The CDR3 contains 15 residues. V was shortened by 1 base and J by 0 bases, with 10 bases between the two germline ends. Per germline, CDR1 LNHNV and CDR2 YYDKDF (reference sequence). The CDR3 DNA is TGTGCCACCAGCAGAGCCCGAGGGATCTCCTACGAGCAGTACTTC. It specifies CATSRARGISYEQYF.

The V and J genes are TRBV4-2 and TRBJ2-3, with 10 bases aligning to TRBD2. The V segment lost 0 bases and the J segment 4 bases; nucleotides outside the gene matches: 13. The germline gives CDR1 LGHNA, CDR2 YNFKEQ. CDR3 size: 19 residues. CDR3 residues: CASSQDLAGAVPDADTQYF. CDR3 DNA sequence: TGTGCCAGCAGCCAAGATCTAGCGGGAGCAGTTCCGGATGCAGATACGCAGTATTTT.

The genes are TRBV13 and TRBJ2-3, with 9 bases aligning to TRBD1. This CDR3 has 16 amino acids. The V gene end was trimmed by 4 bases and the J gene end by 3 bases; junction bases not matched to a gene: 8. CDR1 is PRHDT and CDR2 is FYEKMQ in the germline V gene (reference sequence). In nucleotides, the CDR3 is TGTGCCAGCAGCTCACCGGGACAGGGAAGTACAGATACGCAGTATTTT. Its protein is CASSSPGQGSTDTQYF.